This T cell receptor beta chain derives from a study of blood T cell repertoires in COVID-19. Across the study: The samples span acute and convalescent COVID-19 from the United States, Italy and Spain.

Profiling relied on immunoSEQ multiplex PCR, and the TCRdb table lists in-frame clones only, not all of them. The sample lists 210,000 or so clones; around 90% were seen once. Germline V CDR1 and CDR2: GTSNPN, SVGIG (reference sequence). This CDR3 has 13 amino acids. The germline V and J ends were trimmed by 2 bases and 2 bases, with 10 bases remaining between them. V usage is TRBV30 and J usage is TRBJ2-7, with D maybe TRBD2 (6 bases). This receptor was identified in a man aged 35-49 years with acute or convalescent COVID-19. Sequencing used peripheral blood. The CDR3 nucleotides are TGTGCCTGGAGTAGGTGGGAGGCCTACGAGCAGTACTTC. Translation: CAWSRWEAYEQYF.